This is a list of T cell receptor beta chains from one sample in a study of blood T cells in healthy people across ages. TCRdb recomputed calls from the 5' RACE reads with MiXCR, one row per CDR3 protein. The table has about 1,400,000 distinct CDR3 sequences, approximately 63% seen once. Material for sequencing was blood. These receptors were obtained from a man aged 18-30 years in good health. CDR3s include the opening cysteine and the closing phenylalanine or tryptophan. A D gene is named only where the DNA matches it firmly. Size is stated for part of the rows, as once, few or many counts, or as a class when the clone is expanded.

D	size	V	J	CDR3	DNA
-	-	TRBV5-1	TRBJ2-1	CASSLLVRDYNEQFF	TGCGCCAGCAGCTTGCTAGTTAGGGACTACAATGAGCAGTTCTTC
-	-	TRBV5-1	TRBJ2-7	CASSAGSSAYEQYF	TGCGCCAGCAGCGCGGGAAGTTCGGCCTACGAGCAGTACTTC
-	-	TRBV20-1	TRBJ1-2	CSARDRSGYGYTF	TGCAGTGCTAGAGACAGAAGTGGCTATGGCTACACCTTC
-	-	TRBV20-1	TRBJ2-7	CSADPKGYNEQYF	TGCAGTGCTGACCCAAAGGGGTACAATGAGCAGTACTTC
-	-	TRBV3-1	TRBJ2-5	CASSKVGPETQYF	TGTGCCAGCAGTAAAGTAGGGCCGGAGACCCAGTACTTC
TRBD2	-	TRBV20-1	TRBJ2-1	CSAPTSGGENEQFF	TGCAGTGCTCCTACTAGCGGGGGGGAAAATGAGCAGTTCTTC
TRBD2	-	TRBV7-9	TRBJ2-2	CASSLTSTGTGELFF	TGTGCCAGCAGCTTGACTAGCACAGGCACCGGGGAGCTGTTTTTT
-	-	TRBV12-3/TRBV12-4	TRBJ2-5	CASSFRADQETQYF	TGTGCCAGCAGTTTTCGGGCAGACCAAGAGACCCAGTACTTC
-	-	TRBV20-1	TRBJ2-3	CSAGDPTSTDTQYF	TGCAGTGCTGGGGATCCGACTAGCACAGATACGCAGTATTTT
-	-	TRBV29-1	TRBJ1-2	CSVGGSYGYTF	TGCAGCGTTGGAGGATCCTATGGCTACACCTTC
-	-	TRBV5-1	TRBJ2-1	CASSWGRGGTYNEQFF	TGCGCCAGCAGCTGGGGTCGAGGGGGAACCTACAATGAGCAGTTCTTC
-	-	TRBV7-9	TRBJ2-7	CASSLTPDTAYEQYF	TGTGCCAGCAGCCTTACCCCGGACACAGCCTACGAGCAGTACTTC
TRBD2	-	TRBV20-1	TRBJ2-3	CSAREPTSGGPLTDTQYF	TGCAGTGCTAGAGAGCCGACTAGCGGGGGCCCCCTCACAGATACGCAGTATTTT
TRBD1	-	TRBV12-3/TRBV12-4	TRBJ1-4	CASSSSPGQPEKLFF	TGTGCCAGCAGTTCCTCACCGGGACAGCCTGAAAAACTGTTTTTT
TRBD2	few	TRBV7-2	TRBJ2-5	CASSLQIAGGLETQYF	TGTGCCAGCAGCCTCCAAATAGCGGGGGGGTTGGAGACCCAGTACTTC
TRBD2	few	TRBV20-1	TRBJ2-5	CSARDPSGIGGIETQYF	TGCAGTGCTAGAGACCCTAGCGGGATAGGAGGAATAGAGACCCAGTACTTC
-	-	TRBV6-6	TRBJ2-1	CASGTANEQFF	TGTGCCAGTGGGACGGCCAATGAGCAGTTCTTC
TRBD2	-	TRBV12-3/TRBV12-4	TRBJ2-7	CASSSSGGRNEQYF	TGTGCCAGCAGTTCTAGCGGGGGTCGGAACGAGCAGTACTTC
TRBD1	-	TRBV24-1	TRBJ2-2	CATSDPGTGAGELFF	TGTGCCACCAGTGATCCCGGGACAGGGGCCGGGGAGCTGTTTTTT
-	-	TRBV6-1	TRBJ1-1	CASSELGAVTEAFF	TGTGCCAGCAGTGAACTGGGGGCGGTCACTGAAGCTTTCTTT
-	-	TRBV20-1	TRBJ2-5	CSARVIGGETQYF	TGCAGTGCTAGGGTCATAGGGGGGGAGACCCAGTACTTC
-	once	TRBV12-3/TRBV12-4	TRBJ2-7	CASSFQRASYEQYF	TGTGCCAGCAGTTTCCAGCGGGCCTCCTACGAGCAGTACTTC
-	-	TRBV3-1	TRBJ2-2	CASSQASPRNTGELFF	TGTGCCAGCAGCCAAGCTAGCCCCCGGAACACCGGGGAGCTGTTTTTT